Below are 3 T cell receptor beta chains sequenced from a single sample in a study of blood T cell repertoires in COVID-19. Measured with immunoSEQ multiplex PCR; TCRdb has only the in-frame clones, and not every one. The data contain just under 90,000 clones, more than 85% of them singletons. Sequenced material: peripheral blood. These receptors originate from a man aged 55 to 70 with acute or convalescent COVID-19.

The J gene is TRBJ2-7, the V gene TRBV6-5; D is possibly TRBD2 (6 bases). CDR3 length: 15 amino acids. Germline V gene data show CDR1 as MNHEY and CDR2 as SVGAGI. Trimming left V 5 bases short and J 2 bases short, with 16 bases between. CDR3 loop: CASSTPGAQAYEQYF. CDR3 in DNA: TGTGCCAGCAGTACCCCGGGAGCGCAAGCCTACGAGCAGTACTTC.

The chain uses TRBV5-1 and TRBJ2-5; TRBD2 matches at 8 bases. After removal of 4 bases from V and 3 bases from J, the junction contained 11 bases not matched to a gene. The CDR3 runs 16 residues. Germline V gives CDR1 SGHRS, CDR2 YFSETQ. The CDR3 is CASSRAGGAMEETQYF. The DNA for the CDR3 is TGCGCCAGCAGCCGCGCCGGGGGGGCGATGGAAGAGACCCAGTACTTC.

Only one count was recorded for this clone. This sequence joins TRBV29-1 and TRBJ2-1, with a weak D call TRBD2 (6 bases). The germline V gene has CDR1 SQVTM and CDR2 ANQGSEA. Trimming shortened V by 4 bases and J by 5 bases, and 15 bases separated the two germline ends. The CDR3 loop spans 14 amino acids. This chain's CDR3 is CSVVRVPGDNEQFF. CDR3 DNA sequence: TGCAGCGTTGTAAGGGTACCGGGGGACAATGAGCAGTTCTTC.